The next 13 T cell receptor beta chains were all read from a single sample in a study of regulatory T cells in long-lasting Graves disease. For TCR beta, libraries came from iRepertoire HTBI primers and Arm-PCR of CDR3 regions. Using its own MiXCR run on the multiplex PCR reads, TCRdb lists one record per CDR3 protein. The table has roughly 420,000 distinct CDR3 sequences, less than 20% seen once; the top ten hold over 20%. Sample time point: newly diagnosed GD, antithyroid drugs for less than 3 months. Generation of the TCR library employed RNA extracted from PBMCs. The source was peripheral blood mononuclear cells (PBMCs), collected at new diagnosis, from a patient treated with antithyroid drugs. These receptor sequences come from a female donor with Graves disease.

This clonotype has at least ten counts. The V gene is TRBV18, the J gene TRBJ2-3, with D unresolved. The length of the CDR3 is 13 residues. The V end was cut by 1 base, the J end by 4 bases, with 6 bases between. Germline V gives CDR1 KGHSH, CDR2 LQKENI. Here the CDR3 DNA reads TGTGCCAGCTCACCACTGGTTTCAGATACGCAGTATTTT. Its translation: CASSPLVSDTQYF.

The V and J genes are TRBV7-8 and TRBJ2-2, with 7 bases identical to TRBD1. V lost 5 bases, J lost 4 bases, and 4 bases stayed unmatched. The CDR3 totals 14 residues. The germline CDR1 and CDR2 sequences are SGHVS and FQNEAQ. The CDR3 DNA reads as TGTGCCAGCAGCAAGGGGGCGGCCACCGGGGAGCTGTTTTTT. This gives the protein CASSKGAATGELFF.

This clonotype was recorded at least ten times. This chain uses TRBV7-9 with TRBJ2-5, with 11 bases matching TRBD1. Germline lookup yields CDR1 SEHNR and CDR2 FQNEAQ (reference sequence). With V trimmed by 0 bases and J by 5 bases, 5 bases remained unmatched. The CDR3 length is 16 residues. CDR3 loop: CASSLADRGRPETQYF. The CDR3 DNA is TGTGCCAGCAGCTTAGCGGACAGGGGGCGACCCGAGACCCAGTACTTC.

V gene TRBV12-3 or TRBV12-4 combines with J gene TRBJ1-5; 7 nucleotides match TRBD1. V was pared by 8 bases and J by 6 bases, with 10 bases of the junction left unmatched. The CDR3 contains 14 residues. CDR3 sequence: CASAGGGGPQPQHF. CDR3 nucleotide sequence: TGTGCCAGCGCCGGAGGAGGGGGCCCTCAGCCCCAGCATTTT.

In this sample, this clonotype turned up many times. This chain connects TRBV5-6 to TRBJ1-1; D remains unclear. The CDR3 extends over 16 amino acids. CDR1 SGHDT and CDR2 YYEEEE come from the germline V gene. Trimming took off 3 bases at V and 8 bases at J, with 23 bases between the two ends. CDR3 in DNA: TGTGCCAGCAGCTCGGTCTCTTTGGTTTTTGACCAGGAAGCTTTCTTT. It is translated as CASSSVSLVFDQEAFF.

This clonotype was counted many times. This sequence joins TRBV20-1 and TRBJ1-6; D is ambiguous. CDR3 size: 14 residues. Germline lookup yields CDR1 DFQATT and CDR2 SNEGSKA (reference sequence). The V gene lost 4 bases and the J gene lost 9 bases, with 16 bases spanning the gap. CDR3: CSATPLTGFSPLHF. Written as DNA, the CDR3 is TGCAGTGCTACGCCCCTGACGGGCTTTTCACCCCTCCACTTT.

About this clonotype itself: A much larger clone is a single base away; this may be a read error. The rearrangement joins TRBV28 to TRBJ2-5, with 7 bases that match TRBD2. The germline V gene encodes CDR1 MDHEN and CDR2 SYDVKM. CDR3 length: 15 residues. Trimming removed 4 bases from V and 1 base from J; junction bases left unmatched: 6. The CDR3 here is CASSSWGGGQETQYF. CDR3 DNA sequence: TGTGCCAGCAGTTCTTGGGGGGGGGGCCAAGAGACCCAGTACTTC. Based on the CDR3 plus reference TRBV28 and TRBJ2-5, the full variable domain is DVKVTQSSRYLVKRTGEKVFLECVQDMDHENMFWYRQDPGLGLRLIYFSYDVKMKEKGDIPEGYSVSREKKERFSLILESASTNQTSMYLCASSSWGGGQETQYFGPGTRLLVL.

This clonotype is a singleton in its sample. V and J are TRBV4-3 and TRBJ2-3; D possibly uses TRBD1 or TRBD2 (5 bases each). This CDR3 spans 19 amino acids. CDR1 LGHNA and CDR2 YSLEER come from the germline V gene. Trimming pared 0 bases from V and 0 bases from J, leaving 19 bases between. CDR3 nucleotide sequence: TGCGCCAGCAGCCAAGATCTGGGACCGGACATAGATAGCACAGATACGCAGTATTTT. Protein sequence: CASSQDLGPDIDSTDTQYF.

This clonotype was seen once. The chain is built from TRBV9 and TRBJ2-3, with D perhaps matching TRBD2 (7 bases). V shed 2 bases and J shed 3 bases, with 13 bases lying between them. Looked up from germline, CDR1 is SGDLS and CDR2 is YYNGEE. The CDR3 consists of 15 residues. The CDR3 sequence is CASSVGGPATDTQYF. DNA of the CDR3: TGTGCCAGCAGCGTCGGGGGGCCAGCAACAGATACGCAGTATTTT. Using reference TRBV9 and TRBJ2-3 for the parts outside the CDR3, the full variable domain is DSGVTQTPKHLITATGQRVTLRCSPRSGDLSVYWYQQSLDQGLQFLIQYYNGEERAKGNILERFSAQQFPDLHSELNLSSLELGDSALYFCASSVGGPATDTQYFGPGTRLTVL.

This clonotype was observed a handful of times. The rearrangement uses TRBV27 and TRBJ1-2, with no clear D. The CDR3 extends over 14 amino acids. With 1 base removed from V and 4 bases from J, the gap between germline ends came to 10 bases. Germline CDR1 is MNHEY and CDR2 is SMNVEV (reference sequence). CDR3 protein: CASSLFPATYGYTF. In DNA, the CDR3 is TGTGCCAGCAGTTTATTCCCCGCTACCTATGGCTACACCTTC.

In this sample, this clonotype turned up many times. The CDR3 is CASRPPDLLSGANVLTF. Written as DNA, the CDR3 is TGTGCCAGCAGACCACCTGACCTGCTCTCTGGGGCCAACGTCCTGACTTTC. V is TRBV12-3 or TRBV12-4 and J is TRBJ2-6, with D unclear. Trimming took off 6 bases at V and 0 bases at J, with 15 bases between the two ends. The CDR3 runs 17 residues.

This clonotype was counted ten times or more. The rearrangement uses TRBV2 and TRBJ2-3; a possible D gene is TRBD2 (6 bases). Deletions cut 6 bases from V and 2 bases from J, with 15 bases between. The germline CDR1 and CDR2 sequences are SNHLY and FYNNEI. The CDR3 has 15 residues. The CDR3 coding sequence is TGTGCCAGCAGCCCCGGGCTAGCGAACACAGATACGCAGTATTTT. Its translation: CASSPGLANTDTQYF.

In its sample, this clonotype was seen a few times. The chain uses TRBV13 and TRBJ2-1; 7 positions agree with TRBD1. The CDR3 has 21 residues. The V and J ends lost 2 bases and 4 bases, in that order; junction bases with no gene match: 23. Per germline, CDR1 PRHDT and CDR2 FYEKMQ (reference sequence). The CDR3 protein is CASSLLVRGIETLTEYNEQFF. The CDR3 nucleotides read TGTGCCAGCAGCTTACTAGTCAGGGGGATCGAGACTTTGACCGAATACAATGAGCAGTTCTTC.